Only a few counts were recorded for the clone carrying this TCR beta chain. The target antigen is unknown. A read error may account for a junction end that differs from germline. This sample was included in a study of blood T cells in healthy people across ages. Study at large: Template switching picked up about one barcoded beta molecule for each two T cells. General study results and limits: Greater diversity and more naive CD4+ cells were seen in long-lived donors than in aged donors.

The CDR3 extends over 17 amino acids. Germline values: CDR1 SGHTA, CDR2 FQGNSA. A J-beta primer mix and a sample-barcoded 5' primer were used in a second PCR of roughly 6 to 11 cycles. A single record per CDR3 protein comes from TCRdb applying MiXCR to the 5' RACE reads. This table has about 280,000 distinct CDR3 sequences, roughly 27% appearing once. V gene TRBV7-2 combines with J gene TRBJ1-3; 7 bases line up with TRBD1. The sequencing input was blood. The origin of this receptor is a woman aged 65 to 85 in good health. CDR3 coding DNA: TGTGCCAGCAGCTTATATTTGGAGGGGGCGTTTGGAAGCACCATATATTTT. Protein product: CASSLYLEGAFGSTIYF. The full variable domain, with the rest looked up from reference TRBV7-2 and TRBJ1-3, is GAGVSQSPSNKVTEKGKDVELRCDPISGHTALYWYRQSLGQGLEFLIYFQGNSAPDKSGLPSDRFSAERTGGSVSTLTIQRTQQEDSAVYLCASSLYLEGAFGSTIYFGEGSWLTVV.